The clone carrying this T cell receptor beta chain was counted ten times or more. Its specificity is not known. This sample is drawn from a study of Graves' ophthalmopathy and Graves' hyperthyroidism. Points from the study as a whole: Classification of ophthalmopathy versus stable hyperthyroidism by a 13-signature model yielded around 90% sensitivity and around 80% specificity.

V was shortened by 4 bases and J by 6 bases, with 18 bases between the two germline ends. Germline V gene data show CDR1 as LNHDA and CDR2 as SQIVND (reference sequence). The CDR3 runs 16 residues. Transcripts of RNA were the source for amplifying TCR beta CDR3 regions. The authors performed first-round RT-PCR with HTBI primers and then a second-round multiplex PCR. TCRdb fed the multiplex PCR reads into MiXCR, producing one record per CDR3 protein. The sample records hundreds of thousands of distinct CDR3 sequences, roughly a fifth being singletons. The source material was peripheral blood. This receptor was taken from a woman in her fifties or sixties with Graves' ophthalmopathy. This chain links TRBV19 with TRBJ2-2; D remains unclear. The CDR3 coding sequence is TGTGCCAGTAGTACGGGTCTTGGGTCTGGGGCCGGGGAGCTGTTTTTT. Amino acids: CASSTGLGSGAGELFF.